This T cell receptor beta chain originates from a study of blood T cell repertoires in COVID-19. The method was immunoSEQ multiplex PCR; TCRdb's version includes in-frame clones alone and lacks a portion of them. The data hold some 270,000 clones, with 90% observed a single time. The CDR3 totals 16 residues. Germline CDR1 reads SGDLS; CDR2 reads YYNGEE. The V end lost 4 bases, the J end lost 0 bases, and 13 bases lay between the germline ends. In Seattle, patients joined the study during active infection and were tracked longitudinally. This clonotype was sampled from a woman aged 60-75 years with COVID-19, enrolled during active disease. This chain uses TRBV9 with TRBJ1-4, with D perhaps TRBD1 (5 bases). Sequences were obtained from peripheral blood. The CDR3 sequence is CASSRTPGSTNEKLFF. CDR3 sequence (DNA): TGTGCCAGCAGCCGAACCCCAGGGTCAACTAATGAAAAACTGTTTTTT.